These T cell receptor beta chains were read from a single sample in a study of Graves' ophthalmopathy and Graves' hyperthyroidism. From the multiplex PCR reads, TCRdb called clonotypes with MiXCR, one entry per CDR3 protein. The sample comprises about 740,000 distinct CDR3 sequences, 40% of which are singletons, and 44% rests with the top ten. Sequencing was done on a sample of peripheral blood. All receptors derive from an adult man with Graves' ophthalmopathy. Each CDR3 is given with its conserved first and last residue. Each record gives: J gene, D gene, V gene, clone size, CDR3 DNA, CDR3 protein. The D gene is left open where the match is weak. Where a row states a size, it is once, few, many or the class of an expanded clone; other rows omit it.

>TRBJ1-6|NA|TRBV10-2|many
TGCGCCAGCAGTGAGTCGGCAGGGGAAATGTCACCCCTCCACTTT
CASSESAGEMSPLHF
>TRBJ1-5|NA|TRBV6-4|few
TGTGCCAGACAGGTGGGAATTCCCAACAGCAATCAGCCCCAGCATTTT
CARQVGIPNSNQPQHF
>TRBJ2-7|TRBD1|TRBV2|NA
TGTGCCAGCAGTTTATTGGGACAGAAAGGCGAGCAGTACTTC
CASSLLGQKGEQYF
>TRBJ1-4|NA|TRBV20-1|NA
TGCAGTGCTACCGTTTCTTCGGGGGCAACTAATGAAAAACTGTTTTTT
CSATVSSGATNEKLFF
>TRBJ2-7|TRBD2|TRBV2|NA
TGTGCCAGCAGTGCGTCGACTAGCGGGAGTGACTACGAGCAGTACTTC
CASSASTSGSDYEQYF
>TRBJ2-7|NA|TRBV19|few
TGTGCCAGTAGTATCTCGAGGGGTAGCTACGAGCAGTACTTC
CASSISRGSYEQYF
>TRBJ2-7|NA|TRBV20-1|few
TGCAGTGCTGTGGACGGGTCCTACGAGCAGTACTTC
CSAVDGSYEQYF
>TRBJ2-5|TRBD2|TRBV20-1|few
TGCAGTGCTATCTCAGGGACTAGGCAAGAGACCCAGTACTTC
CSAISGTRQETQYF
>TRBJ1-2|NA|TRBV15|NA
TGTGCCACCAGCAGAGCGGTGACAGGCGGGGGCTACACCTTC
CATSRAVTGGGYTF
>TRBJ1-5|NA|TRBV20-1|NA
TGCAGTGCTAGAGTTCCCAGGGTGAGCAATCAGCCCCAGCATTTT
CSARVPRVSNQPQHF
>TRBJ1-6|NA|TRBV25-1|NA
TGTGCCAGCACTCCGGCTGGCGATTCACCCCTCCACTTT
CASTPAGDSPLHF
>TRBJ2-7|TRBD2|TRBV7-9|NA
TGTGCCAGCAGCCCCCTGGTAGCGGGGAGCTCCTACGAGCAGTACTTC
CASSPLVAGSSYEQYF
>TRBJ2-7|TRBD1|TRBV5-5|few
TGTGCCAGCAGCTTCGGGACAGGGACCCTCGAGCAGTACTTC
CASSFGTGTLEQYF
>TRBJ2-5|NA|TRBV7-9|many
TGTGCCAGCAGCTTCTTCACGGCTGGGGAGACCCAGTACTTC
CASSFFTAGETQYF
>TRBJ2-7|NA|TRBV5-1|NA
TGTGCCAGCAGTTCGAGGGACCTACTCGAGCAGTACTTC
CASSSRDLLEQYF
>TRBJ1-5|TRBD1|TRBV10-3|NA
TGTGCCATCAGTGTCGGGACAGGGGATCAGCCCCAGCATTTT
CAISVGTGDQPQHF
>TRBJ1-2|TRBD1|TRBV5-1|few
TGCGCCAGCAGCGCCGGGGACAGTCAGCATGGCTACACCTTC
CASSAGDSQHGYTF